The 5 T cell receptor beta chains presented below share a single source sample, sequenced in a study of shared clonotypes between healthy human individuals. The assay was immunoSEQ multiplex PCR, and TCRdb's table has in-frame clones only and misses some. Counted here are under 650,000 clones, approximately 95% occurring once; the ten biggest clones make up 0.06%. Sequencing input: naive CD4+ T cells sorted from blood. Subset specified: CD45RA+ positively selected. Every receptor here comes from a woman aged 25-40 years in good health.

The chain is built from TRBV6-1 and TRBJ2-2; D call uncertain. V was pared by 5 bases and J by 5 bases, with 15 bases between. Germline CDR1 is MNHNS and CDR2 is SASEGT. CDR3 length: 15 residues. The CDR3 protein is CASSNTRVGTGELFF. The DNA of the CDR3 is TGTGCCAGCAGTAATACCCGGGTAGGGACCGGGGAGCTGTTTTTT.

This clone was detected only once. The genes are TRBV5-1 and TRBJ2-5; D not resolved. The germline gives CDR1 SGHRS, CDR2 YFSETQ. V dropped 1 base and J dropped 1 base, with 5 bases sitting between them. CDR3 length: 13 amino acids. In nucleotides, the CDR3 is TGCGCCAGCAGCTTGTTACTCCAAGAGACCCAGTACTTC. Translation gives CASSLLLQETQYF.

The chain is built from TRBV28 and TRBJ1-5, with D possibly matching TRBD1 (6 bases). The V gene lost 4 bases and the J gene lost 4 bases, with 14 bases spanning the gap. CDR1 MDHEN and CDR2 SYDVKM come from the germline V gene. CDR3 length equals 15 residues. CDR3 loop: CASSWDTKLNQPQHF. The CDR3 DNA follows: TGTGCCAGCAGTTGGGACACGAAACTTAATCAGCCCCAGCATTTT.

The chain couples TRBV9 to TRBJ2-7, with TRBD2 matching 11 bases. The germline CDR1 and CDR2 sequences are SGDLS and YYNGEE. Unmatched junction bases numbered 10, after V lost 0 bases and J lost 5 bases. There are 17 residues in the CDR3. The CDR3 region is CASSVAPTSGSQNEQYF. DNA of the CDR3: TGTGCCAGCAGCGTAGCTCCAACTAGCGGGAGTCAGAACGAGCAGTACTTC.

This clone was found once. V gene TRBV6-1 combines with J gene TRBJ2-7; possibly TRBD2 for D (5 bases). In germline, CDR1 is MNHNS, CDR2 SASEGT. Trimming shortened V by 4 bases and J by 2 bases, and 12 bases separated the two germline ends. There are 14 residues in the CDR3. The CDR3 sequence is CASSGRNPTYEQYF. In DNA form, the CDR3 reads TGTGCCAGCAGTGGGAGGAACCCCACCTACGAGCAGTACTTC.